The 28 T cell receptor beta chains given below trace back to one sample, sequenced in a study of CD8+CD57+ T cells in acquired aplastic anemia. CDR3 and TCR beta VDJ profiling relied on a genomic DNA template. MiXCR, run by TCRdb on the reads, gives a single entry per CDR3 protein. In the table there are about 20,000 distinct CDR3 sequences, about two fifths of which are singletons. For these TCRs, the target antigens are not known. Study findings and constraints: Patient-derived CD8+CD57+ populations exhibited diminished diversity relative to total CD4+ and CD8+ pools.

CD8+CD57+ cell expansion had been shown by flow cytometry in patients chosen for sequencing. Sequenced material: CD8+CD57+ T cells sorted from PBMCs. The subset denotes: bead-enriched CD8+CD57+ effector memory T cells from SAA patients. These receptors all stem from a human donor with aplastic anemia.

By share, this clonotype ranks as medium-sized. The chain combines TRBV7-9 with TRBJ2-7; 8 positions match TRBD2. The CDR3 sequence is 12 residues long. Germline assignment: CDR1 SEHNR and CDR2 FQNEAQ (reference sequence). V trimming: 5 bases; J trimming: 7 bases; junction bases outside the gene matches: 4. The CDR3 loop reads CASSRGGNEQYF. The CDR3 bases are TGTGCCAGCAGCCGGGGGGGAAATGAGCAGTACTTC. Drawing the rest from reference TRBV7-9 and TRBJ2-7, the complete variable domain is DTGVSQNPRHKITKRGQNVTFRCDPISEHNRLYWYRQTLGQGPEFLTYFQNEAQLEKSRLLSDRFSAERPKGSFSTLEIQRTEQGDSAMYLCASSRGGNEQYFGPGTRLTVT.

There are a few counts of this clonotype. The CDR3, as DNA: TGTGCCAGCAGTATGGACGAACTTCGGGGGGAAAAACTGTTTTTT. Translation: CASSMDELRGEKLFF. This chain uses TRBV2 with TRBJ1-4; D might be TRBD1 (5 bases). The germline V gene encodes CDR1 SNHLY and CDR2 FYNNEI. The CDR3 extends over 15 amino acids. V was cut by 5 bases and J by 8 bases, with 18 bases left in between.

This clonotype was counted at least ten times. This chain joins TRBV15 and TRBJ2-4; TRBD1 agrees at 10 bases. V lost 3 bases, J lost 9 bases, and 5 bases stayed unmatched. CDR3 length equals 14 residues. Germline V lookup: CDR1 LNHNV, CDR2 YYDKDF (reference sequence). CDR3 in DNA: TGTGCCACCAGCAGCGACAGGGGGCCTAGCATTCAGTACTTC. It codes for CATSSDRGPSIQYF.

Only a few counts were recorded for this clonotype. This chain uses TRBV20-1 with TRBJ2-1; D perhaps matches TRBD2 (5 bases). Trimming shortened V by 3 bases and J by 5 bases, and 17 bases separated the two germline ends. Germline assignment: CDR1 DFQATT and CDR2 SNEGSKA (reference sequence). The CDR3 is made up of 15 amino acids. Written as DNA, the CDR3 is TGCAGTGCTAGGGAGGACCCGGTAGGAGACAATGAGCAGTTCTTC. Translating gives CSAREDPVGDNEQFF.

This CDR3 reads CATSRTGSRAETQYF. The CDR3 coding sequence is TGTGCCACCAGCAGGACAGGGAGCAGGGCGGAGACCCAGTACTTC. The chain is built from TRBV15 and TRBJ2-5; TRBD1 matches 7 bases. Germline V gene data show CDR1 as LNHNV and CDR2 as YYDKDF (reference sequence). V shed 3 bases and J 5 bases; nucleotides not matched to a gene: 9. The CDR3 consists of 15 residues.

V usage is TRBV5-1 and J usage is TRBJ2-1; D gene uncertain. Trimming left V 1 base short and J 0 bases short, with 11 bases between. The CDR3 is made up of 16 amino acids. CDR1 and CDR2 (germline): SGHRS, YFSETQ. This chain's CDR3 is CASSLSIGSSYNEQFF. In nucleotides, the CDR3 is TGCGCCAGCAGCTTGTCCATCGGTAGCTCCTACAATGAGCAGTTCTTC. The whole variable domain, filled in from reference TRBV5-1 and TRBJ2-1, reads KAGVTQTPRYLIKTRGQQVTLSCSPISGHRSVSWYQQTPGQGLQFLFEYFSETQRNKGNFPGRFSGRQFSNSRSEMNVSTLELGDSALYLCASSLSIGSSYNEQFFGPGTRLTVL.

The rearrangement uses TRBV5-4 and TRBJ1-1; no definite D call. CDR1 is SGHNT, CDR2 YYREEE, per germline (reference sequence). V lost 3 bases and J 4 bases, leaving 7 bases between the germline ends. CDR3 length equals 12 residues. The CDR3 nucleotides read TGTGCCAGCAGCTGGGCGAGCACTGAAGCTTTCTTT. Its translation is CASSWASTEAFF.

The chain carries TRBV13 and TRBJ1-4; D not resolved. Germline CDR1 PRHDT, CDR2 FYEKMQ (reference sequence). V was shortened by 4 bases and J by 5 bases, with 11 bases between the two germline ends. This CDR3 region has 14 residues. The CDR3 DNA follows: TGTGCCAGCAGCTCACAGTTAAGGAATGAAAAACTGTTTTTT. The encoded protein is CASSSQLRNEKLFF.

This clonotype has just a few counts. The chain recombines TRBV25-1 with TRBJ1-6, with a weak D call TRBD1 (5 bases). Germline loops: CDR1 MGHDK, CDR2 SYGVNS. Trimming left V 3 bases short and J 9 bases short, with 6 bases between. The CDR3 has 12 amino acids. Here the CDR3 DNA reads TGTGCCAGCAGTGAGAGGGGTTCACCCCTCCACTTT. Residues: CASSERGSPLHF.

The chain recombines TRBV9 with TRBJ2-7; no clear D gene. This CDR3 contains 15 residues. V was pared by 5 bases and J by 6 bases, with 21 bases between. The germline gives CDR1 SGDLS, CDR2 YYNGEE. This CDR3 reads CASRNKCLVACEQYF. The CDR3 DNA sequence: TGTGCCAGCAGAAATAAGTGTCTCGTCGCGTGCGAGCAGTACTTC.

This clonotype was found many times. The chain recombines TRBV20-1 with TRBJ1-6; TRBD1 might be the D (5 bases). Germline assignment: CDR1 DFQATT and CDR2 SNEGSKA (reference sequence). This CDR3 contains 13 residues. V lost 3 bases and J lost 9, with 12 bases in between. CDR3 amino acids: CSASWGSGSPLHF. The CDR3 DNA sequence: TGCAGTGCTAGCTGGGGGAGCGGTTCACCCCTCCACTTT.

This clonotype was detected many times. The rearrangement links TRBV20-1 to TRBJ1-1, with a possible D match to TRBD1 (6 bases). V was clipped by 1 base and J by 5 bases, with 11 bases between them. The V gene's germline CDR1 is DFQATT and CDR2 SNEGSKA (reference sequence). The CDR3 is 13 amino acids. The CDR3 DNA reads TGCAGTGCTAGAGGAAACAGGGATACTGAAGCTTTCTTT. This encodes CSARGNRDTEAFF.

By proportion, this clonotype is medium-sized. J is TRBJ2-7 and V is TRBV6-1; D is ambiguous. The V end was cut by 4 bases, the J end by 3 bases, with 1 base between. Germline loops: CDR1 MNHNS, CDR2 SASEGT. The length of the CDR3 is 10 residues. The CDR3 loop reads CASSGYEQYF. The CDR3 nucleotides are TGTGCCAGCAGTGGCTACGAGCAGTACTTC.

This clonotype was observed a single time. The CDR3 does not end in the conserved phenylalanine or tryptophan, so this is likely a read error. The limits of the CDR3 on the DNA are not certain, so only TCRdb's listed CDR3 is given. V gene TRBV2 combines with J gene TRBJ1-1. Germline CDR1 and CDR2: SNHLY and FYNNEI. The CDR3 is 9 amino acids long, termini counted. The CDR3 loop reads CASSDNGIY.

This clonotype was seen a few times. The chain's CDR3 is CATSRGLAGGDNEQFF. CDR3 sequence (DNA): TGTGCCACCAGCAGAGGACTAGCGGGAGGTGACAATGAGCAGTTCTTC. The chain has TRBV15 and TRBJ2-1; 13 positions match TRBD2. Germline values: CDR1 LNHNV, CDR2 YYDKDF (reference sequence). This CDR3 spans 16 amino acids. The junction had 2 bases not matched to a gene; V was cut back by 1 base and J by 5 bases.

The chain combines TRBV29-1 with TRBJ2-2; 12 nucleotides line up with TRBD2. J was trimmed by 3 bases and V by 5 bases; bases with no gene match: 4. Germline V gene data show CDR1 as SQVTM and CDR2 as ANQGSEA. This CDR3 is built from 15 residues. The CDR3 region is CSVQASGRDTGELFF. The CDR3 DNA reads as TGCAGCGTTCAGGCTAGCGGGAGGGACACCGGGGAGCTGTTTTTT.

This clonotype was seen a handful of times. CDR3 region: CASSRDRSYEQYF. CDR3 DNA: TGTGCCAGCAGTCGGGACAGATCCTACGAGCAGTACTTC. The chain joins TRBV6-6 to TRBJ2-7, with 7 nucleotides matching TRBD1. This CDR3 is built from 13 residues. Germline V gene lookup returns CDR1 MNHNY and CDR2 SVGAGI (reference sequence). V was clipped by 5 bases and J by 1 base; unmatched bases: 2.

Comments on this clonotype: Mismatch with germline at one junction end may stem from a read error. The rearrangement uses TRBV20-1 and TRBJ1-5; 7 bases align to TRBD1. The CDR3 totals 16 residues. Germline CDR1 DFQATT, CDR2 SNEGSKA (reference sequence). The CDR3 DNA follows: TGCAGTGCTAGAGATCTTTCAGGGGGTCGGAATCAGCCCCAGCGTTTT. Amino acids: CSARDLSGGRNQPQRF.

V is TRBV28 and J is TRBJ1-1; D is unresolved. The CDR3 loop spans 13 amino acids. Trimming removed 3 bases from V and 0 bases from J, with 5 bases in between. The V gene's germline CDR1 is MDHEN and CDR2 SYDVKM. The CDR3, as DNA: TGTGCCAGCAGTTTGGAGGTGAACACTGAAGCTTTCTTT. Translation: CASSLEVNTEAFF.

On this clonotype: The germline gene is not matched at one end of the junction; a read error may be the cause. This sequence joins TRBV7-3 and TRBJ2-3; D may be TRBD2 (6 bases). Per the germline V gene, CDR1 is SGHTA and CDR2 is FQGTGA. The CDR3 is 15 amino acids. This chain's CDR3 is CASSLDGTSTGTQYF. The CDR3 coding sequence is TGTGCCAGCAGCTTAGACGGTACTAGCACAGGTACGCAGTATTTT.

This clonotype was detected many times. The chain carries TRBV20-1 and TRBJ2-5; D may match TRBD1 or TRBD2 (5 bases each). The ends were cut back, 3 bases at V and 1 base at J, with 15 bases in the middle. This CDR3 is built from 15 residues. CDR1 is DFQATT and CDR2 is SNEGSKA in the germline V gene (reference sequence). The CDR3, as DNA: TGCAGTGCTAGGCTGGGGACCACTCTCCAAGAGACCCAGTACTTC. Its protein is CSARLGTTLQETQYF.

The chain joins TRBV6-1 to TRBJ2-7; 11 nucleotides match TRBD2. The CDR3 sequence is 15 residues long. Germline lookup yields CDR1 MNHNS and CDR2 SASEGT. Trimming at V came to 6 bases and at J to 0 bases, leaving 4 bases not matched to a gene. This CDR3 reads CASSSTSGSSYEQYF. The CDR3 bases are TGTGCCAGCAGCTCAACTAGCGGGAGCTCCTACGAGCAGTACTTC.

This clonotype was picked up one time. V usage is TRBV5-1 and J usage is TRBJ1-2; the D is unclear. In germline, CDR1 is SGHRS, CDR2 YFSETQ. Trimming left V 4 bases short and J 5 bases short, with 18 bases between. CDR3 size: 15 residues. This CDR3 reads CASSPQDADVYGYTF. The DNA for the CDR3 is TGCGCCAGCAGCCCCCAGGATGCGGACGTTTATGGCTACACCTTC.

A few counts support this clonotype. The rearrangement links TRBV7-3 to TRBJ2-3; TRBD2 is a possible D gene (5 bases). The ends were cut back, 1 base at V and 2 bases at J, with 10 bases in the middle. The CDR3 length is 15 residues. CDR1 is SGHTA and CDR2 is FQGTGA in the germline V gene. DNA of the CDR3: TGTGCCAGCAGCTTAAAGGGCGGGCCCACAGATACGCAGTATTTT. Its protein is CASSLKGGPTDTQYF.

Only a few counts were recorded for this clonotype. V usage is TRBV7-9 and J usage is TRBJ2-3; 8 bases map to TRBD2. Germline loops: CDR1 SEHNR, CDR2 FQNEAQ (reference sequence). CDR3 length: 16 amino acids. With V trimmed by 5 bases and J by 1 base, 8 bases remained unmatched. The CDR3, as DNA: TGTGCCAGCAGCGCCGCGGGGGGCCTACGCACAGATACGCAGTATTTT. Its protein product is CASSAAGGLRTDTQYF.

This clonotype was observed a few times. The CDR3 coding sequence is TGTGCCAGCAGTGAAGTGGGGCGGGGAGAGCAGTACGTC. This gives the protein CASSEVGRGEQYV. V usage is TRBV2 and J usage is TRBJ2-7; D perhaps matches TRBD2 (6 bases). The V gene's germline CDR1 is SNHLY and CDR2 FYNNEI. The CDR3 contains 13 residues. The V and J ends lost 1 base and 7 bases respectively, with 11 bases between them.

The chain joins TRBV5-8 to TRBJ2-7, with D possibly matching TRBD2 (6 bases). CDR1 is SGHTS and CDR2 is YDEGEE in the germline V gene. The length of the CDR3 is 14 residues. V lost 2 bases, J lost 9 bases, and 18 bases lay in between. This chain's CDR3 is CASSFGRGTEGQYF. The CDR3 DNA reads as TGTGCCAGCAGCTTCGGTAGGGGTACGGAGGGGCAGTACTTC.

This clonotype showed up just once. V usage is TRBV3-1 and J usage is TRBJ2-7; 8 bases are shared with TRBD2. This CDR3 has 16 residues. V lost 4 bases and J lost 2; bases outside the gene matches: 10. Germline assignment: CDR1 LGHDT and CDR2 YNNKEL (reference sequence). CDR3: CASSPNGRAGAYEQYF. Here the CDR3 DNA reads TGTGCCAGCAGCCCCAACGGGAGGGCCGGGGCCTACGAGCAGTACTTC.